The sequence of this T cell receptor (beta chain) was determined in a study of cytomegalovirus exposure and HLA in healthy donors. Background on the study: There were fewer than 130 million unique TCR beta sequences, drawn from about 179 million T cells, in an earlier analysis. Findings and caveats of the study: A few chains linked to CMV were shown in vitro to be specific for CMV antigens.

The primer mix had 60 Vbeta and 13 Jbeta primers. The method was immunoSEQ multiplex PCR; TCRdb's version includes in-frame clones alone and lacks a portion of them. The top ten hold about 3.9% of the sample, which has approximately 110,000 clones, 70% to 85% seen once. The germline V gene encodes CDR1 MGHRA and CDR2 YSYEKL. V lost 1 base to trimming and J lost 2 bases, with 15 bases between them. This CDR3 comprises 18 residues. Remarks on this clone: The antigen remains undetermined.

The sequence derives from a human donor in good health. The sample consisted of PBMCs. This chain joins TRBV4-1 and TRBJ2-6; D possibly corresponds to TRBD2 (6 bases). CDR3 protein: CASSQGFGGAAGANVLTF. CDR3 bases: TGCGCCAGCAGCCAAGGCTTTGGAGGGGCAGCTGGGGCCAACGTCCTGACTTTC.